This TCR beta chain comes out of a study of blood T cell repertoires in COVID-19. Whole-study context: The United States, Italy and Spain supplied acute and convalescent COVID-19 samples. The cDNA or gDNA used as material had been derived from T cells, B-cell-depleted T cells, or PBMCs.

In the study's own analysis: Using reference gene primer amplification, nucleated cell counts were estimated. Assay: immunoSEQ multiplex PCR; the TCRdb copy retains only in-frame clones and omits some. Clonal size and the V and J genes are those of that table, whereas D and trimming came from the DNA. This sample carries roughly 170,000 clones, under 90% of them seen once, and the ten largest clones take less than 20%. Donors in Cohort 3 who had recovered were those with two negative PCRs, healthcare professional clearance, or resolution of their symptoms. The CDR3 has 15 amino acids. Germline loops: CDR1 MNHEY, CDR2 SMNVEV (reference sequence). V was clipped by 4 bases and J by 7 bases; unmatched bases: 6.

The sequenced material came from PBMCs or T cells enriched from blood (not recorded which). The gene calls are TRBV27 and TRBJ1-6; the match to TRBD1 covers 8 bases. The source is a man aged 55 to 70 who had recovered from COVID-19. For the CDR3, the DNA is TGTGCCAGCAGTTCCGGACAGGGTGAGAATTCACCCCTCCACTTT. The encoded protein is CASSSGQGENSPLHF.